This T cell receptor (beta chain) was found in a study of glioma-infiltrating T cells. Study-wide results and caveats: Non-neoplastic patients had below-expected tissue-blood divergence, while all gliomas exceeded expectation. Only very few CDR3 sequences appeared in both tissue and blood.

The CDR3 length is 20 residues. Germline lookup yields CDR1 SNHLY and CDR2 FYNNEI. Using RNA template, CDR3s of TCR alpha and beta were amplified with iRepertoire arm-PCR. Tissue mRNA or PBMC total RNA, roughly 90-400 ng, went into one-step reverse transcription and amplification. A single record per CDR3 protein comes from TCRdb applying MiXCR to the multiplex PCR reads. The sample records about 93,000 distinct CDR3 sequences, roughly 39% being singletons. In the case of this clonotype: Its antigen is not identified. Mismatch with germline at one junction end may stem from a read error.

The source is a human donor with low-grade glioma or glioblastoma, undergoing nonglioma brain surgery, or in good health (not recorded which). The gene calls are TRBV2 and TRBJ2-5; 12 nucleotides line up with TRBD1. Sample: glioma tissue, nonneoplastic brain tissue, or PBMCs (not recorded which). The CDR3 DNA reads TGTGACAGCAGTGAACGGACCAGACCAGGGACAGGGGGCCTCCAAGAGACACAGTACTTC. Protein sequence: CDSSERTRPGTGGLQETQYF.